The clone carrying this T cell receptor beta chain was recorded a few times. Its target is not known. Other DNA sequences in the same sample also yield this CDR3. This sample is drawn from a study of beta chain features in type 1 diabetes. Regarding the study as a whole: In all four CD4+ subsets, TCRB CDR3 length was significantly, moderately reduced in type 1 diabetes. Type 1 diabetes patients had fewer VDJ junction insertions and more deletions.

As every portion of the isolated RNA was reverse transcribed, the sequencing read expressed TCRB transcripts. TCRdb keeps only in-frame clones here, not all; method: immunoSEQ multiplex PCR. The sample lists a few hundred thousand clones; around 16% were seen once. The CDR3 runs 14 residues. V was trimmed by 0 bases and J by 4 bases, leaving 8 bases between them. The germline gives CDR1 SGDLS, CDR2 YYNGEE. A sort by CD45RO/CCR7/CD25/CD127/CD95/CD27 yielded CD4+ naive, central memory, regulatory and stem cell-like memory cells. This TCR was recovered from a man younger than 30 with type 1 diabetes. The chain has TRBV9 and TRBJ2-1; possible D gene TRBD1, 6 bases. The sample consisted of naive CD4+ T cells from blood. CDR3 nucleotide sequence: TGTGCCAGCAGCGTAGGGACAGCATACAATGAGCAGTTCTTC. Its translation: CASSVGTAYNEQFF.